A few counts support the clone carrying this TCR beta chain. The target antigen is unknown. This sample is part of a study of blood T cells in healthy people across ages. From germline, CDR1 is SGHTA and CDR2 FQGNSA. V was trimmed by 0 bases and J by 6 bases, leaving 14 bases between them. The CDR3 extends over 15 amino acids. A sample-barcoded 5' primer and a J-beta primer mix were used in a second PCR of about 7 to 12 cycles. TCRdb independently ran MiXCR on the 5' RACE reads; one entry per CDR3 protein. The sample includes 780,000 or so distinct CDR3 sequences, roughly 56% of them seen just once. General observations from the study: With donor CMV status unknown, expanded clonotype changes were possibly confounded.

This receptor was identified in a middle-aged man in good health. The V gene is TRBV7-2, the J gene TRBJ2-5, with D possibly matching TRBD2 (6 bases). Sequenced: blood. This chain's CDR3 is CASSLAFRGEQTQYF. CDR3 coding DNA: TGTGCCAGCAGCTTAGCGTTCCGCGGGGAGCAGACCCAGTACTTC. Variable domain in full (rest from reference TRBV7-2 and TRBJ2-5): GAGVSQSPSNKVTEKGKDVELRCDPISGHTALYWYRQSLGQGLEFLIYFQGNSAPDKSGLPSDRFSAERTGGSVSTLTIQRTQQEDSAVYLCASSLAFRGEQTQYFGPGTRLLVL.